These 14 T cell receptor beta chains came from one sample sequenced in a study of cytomegalovirus exposure and HLA in healthy donors. Amplification used 60 Vbeta primers and 13 Jbeta primers. The table came from immunoSEQ multiplex PCR; TCRdb's copy has only in-frame clones and leaves some out. The repertoire holds 110,000 or so clones, with approximately 86% as singletons. The sequenced sample was PBMCs. The receptors here all came from a man aged 18 to 29 in good health and CMV-seronegative.

CDR3 protein: CASSPLGRTGELFF. The CDR3 DNA sequence: TGTGCCAGCTCACCTCTGGGGAGAACCGGGGAGCTGTTTTTT. This chain uses TRBV18 with TRBJ2-2; D might be TRBD2 (5 bases). This CDR3 has 14 amino acids. Germline CDR1 reads KGHSH; CDR2 reads LQKENI. V lost 3 bases and J 5 bases, leaving 10 bases between the germline ends.

V usage is TRBV6-1 and J usage is TRBJ1-1, with 10 nucleotides matching TRBD1. The CDR3 covers 13 residues. The V gene's germline CDR1 is MNHNS and CDR2 SASEGT. V shed 7 bases, J shed 5 bases, and the junction held 4 bases outside the gene matches. The CDR3 reads CASTWDRGTEAFF. CDR3 coding DNA: TGTGCCAGCACCTGGGACAGGGGAACTGAAGCTTTCTTT.

The chain recombines TRBV2 with TRBJ1-2, with TRBD1 matching over 9 bases. The CDR3 runs to 14 residues. The germline V gene encodes CDR1 SNHLY and CDR2 FYNNEI. V trimming: 6 bases; J trimming: 3 bases; junction bases outside the gene matches: 5. The CDR3 DNA sequence: TGTGCCAGCAGCCTCCGGGACAGGGACTATGGCTACACCTTC. Amino acid sequence: CASSLRDRDYGYTF.

The gene calls are TRBV4-1 and TRBJ1-6; TRBD1 matches 10 bases. Germline CDR1 MGHRA, CDR2 YSYEKL. The ends lost 1 base at V and 10 bases at J; junction bases unmatched: 4. The CDR3 loop spans 15 amino acids. The CDR3 is CASSQGRDRGSPLHF. CDR3 in DNA: TGCGCCAGCAGCCAAGGGCGGGACAGGGGCTCACCCCTCCACTTT.

A single count supports this clone. This CDR3 is CASSSPGGAYNEQFF. The CDR3 nucleotides are TGTGCCAGCAGCTCCCCGGGGGGAGCCTACAATGAGCAGTTCTTC. The chain has TRBV7-3 and TRBJ2-1; TRBD2 matches 7 bases. The V gene end was trimmed by 4 bases and the J gene end by 2 bases; junction bases not matched to a gene: 5. The CDR3 is 15 residues long. Germline V gene sequence: CDR1 SGHTA, CDR2 FQGTGA.

This chain's CDR3 is CASSQENRFYEQYF. CDR3 nucleotides: TGTGCCAGCAGCCAAGAGAACAGGTTCTACGAGCAGTACTTC. This rearrangement joins TRBV14 to TRBJ2-7; a possible D gene is TRBD1 (5 bases). There are 14 residues in the CDR3. V dropped 0 bases and J dropped 3 bases, with 9 bases sitting between them. The germline gives CDR1 SGHDN, CDR2 FVKESK. The full variable domain, with the rest looked up from reference TRBV14 and TRBJ2-7, is EAGVTQFPSHSVIEKGQTVTLRCDPISGHDNLYWYRRVMGKEIKFLLHFVKESKQDESGMPNNRFLAERTGGTYSTLKVQPAELEDSGVYFCASSQENRFYEQYFGPGTRLTVT.

This chain links TRBV5-1 with TRBJ1-1, with TRBD1 identical over 10 bases. Per germline, CDR1 SGHRS and CDR2 YFSETQ. CDR3 length: 15 residues. V shed 4 bases and J 11 bases; nucleotides not matched to a gene: 14. CDR3 nucleotide sequence: TGCGCCAGCAGCAGAAAAGGACAGGGGGGGATCGCTGCTTTCTTT. Protein: CASSRKGQGGIAAFF.

This chain connects TRBV19 to TRBJ2-2; 13 bases line up with TRBD2. Germline V gene lookup returns CDR1 LNHDA and CDR2 SQIVND (reference sequence). The CDR3 has 15 amino acids. With 7 bases clipped from V and 13 bases from J, the junction kept 12 bases outside the gene matches. CDR3 coding DNA: TGTGCCAGTACTACGGGGACTAGCGGGGTGGGAAGGCTGTTTTTT. Its protein is CASTTGTSGVGRLFF. Based on the CDR3 plus reference TRBV19 and TRBJ2-2, the full variable domain is DGGITQSPKYLFRKEGQNVTLSCEQNLNHDAMYWYRQDPGQGLRLIYYSQIVNDFQKGDIAEGYSVSREKKESFPLTVTSAQKNPTAFYLCASTTGTSGVGRLFFGEGSRLTVL.

Regarding this clone: Compared with germline, one end of the junction differs, possibly owing to a read error. J is TRBJ2-7 and V is TRBV7-9; D perhaps matches TRBD1 (6 bases). Germline V CDR1 and CDR2: SEHNR, FQNEAQ (reference sequence). This CDR3 has 12 residues. The CDR3 DNA reads as TGTTCCAGCAGCGTACAGGGCTACGAGCAGTACTTC. It translates to CSSSVQGYEQYF.

Here the CDR3 reads CASSLLPQGGEQYF. CDR3 DNA: TGTGCCAGCAGTTTATTACCACAGGGGGGCGAGCAGTACTTC. The rearrangement joins TRBV27 to TRBJ2-7; 8 nucleotides align to TRBD1. The germline V gene has CDR1 MNHEY and CDR2 SMNVEV (reference sequence). The CDR3 is made up of 14 amino acids. With 1 base clipped from V and 6 bases from J, the junction kept 5 bases outside the gene matches.

This chain connects TRBV9 to TRBJ2-1; TRBD2 matches 11 bases. This CDR3 spans 15 amino acids. Germline values: CDR1 SGDLS, CDR2 YYNGEE. The V and J ends lost 0 bases and 5 bases, in that order; junction bases with no gene match: 1. Here the CDR3 DNA reads TGTGCCAGCAGCGTAGCTAGCGGGAGGAACAATGAGCAGTTCTTC. Protein: CASSVASGRNNEQFF. The whole variable domain, filled in from reference TRBV9 and TRBJ2-1, reads DSGVTQTPKHLITATGQRVTLRCSPRSGDLSVYWYQQSLDQGLQFLIQYYNGEERAKGNILERFSAQQFPDLHSELNLSSLELGDSALYFCASSVASGRNNEQFFGPGTRLTVL.

This clone was found a few times. V usage is TRBV7-8 and J usage is TRBJ2-7; 14 bases match TRBD2. CDR3 length: 15 residues. Germline CDR1 SGHVS, CDR2 FQNEAQ. The trim removed 1 base at V and 13 bases at J, leaving 9 bases unmatched. DNA of the CDR3: TGTGCCAGCAGCTTAGGCCCAGGGACTAGCGGGAGAGCATACTTC. Protein product: CASSLGPGTSGRAYF.

The CDR3 DNA is TGTGCCAGCAGCCGACCGGCTTCGACAACAGGTGCCGAGCAGTACTTC. Encoded protein: CASSRPASTTGAEQYF. V gene TRBV7-2 combines with J gene TRBJ2-7; D is possibly TRBD1 (5 bases). Germline CDR1 and CDR2: SGHTA and FQGNSA. This CDR3 spans 16 amino acids. V lost 5 bases, J lost 6 bases, and 23 bases lay in between.

V usage is TRBV7-2 and J usage is TRBJ1-5; no definite D call. Germline CDR1 and CDR2: SGHTA and FQGNSA. The CDR3 is 14 amino acids. V was cut by 6 bases and J by 3 bases, with 12 bases left in between. This CDR3 is CASSLGVSNQPQHF. CDR3 nucleotides: TGTGCCAGCAGTTTGGGAGTTTCCAATCAGCCCCAGCATTTT.